The clone carrying this TCR beta chain was seen ten or more times. Its antigen is as yet unknown. All TCR cDNA molecules were individually tagged with a unique molecular identifier. MiXCR, run by TCRdb on the 5' RACE reads, gives a single entry per CDR3 protein. This sample has some 47,000 distinct CDR3 sequences; roughly 7% occur once, and the top ten carry approximately 2.6%. V was shortened by 6 bases and J by 5 bases, with 16 bases between the two germline ends. This CDR3 has 14 residues. Germline V gives CDR1 SGHTA, CDR2 FQGNSA. Stated time point: sample taken at primary tumor resection. Sequencing covered unsorted whole RNA taken from tumor, nontumor lung or frozen PBMC. The donors were approximately 70 patients with non-small cell lung cancer that was early-stage and untreated. The data are from a study of spatial heterogeneity in lung cancer. Study-wide points: More often at tumor resection than at routine follow-up, ubiquitous expanded tumor TCRs were detected in the blood.

The TCR originated in a female donor with early-stage non-small cell lung cancer. The sequenced sample was PBMCs, obtained at surgery. The V gene is TRBV7-2, the J gene TRBJ1-1; D might be TRBD1 (5 bases). The CDR3 loop reads CASSLAGVRTEAFF. The CDR3 nucleotides read TGTGCCAGCAGTCTAGCGGGGGTGCGTACTGAAGCTTTCTTT.